Each of the 9 T cell receptor beta chains below was sequenced from the same sample in a study of T cells after posttransplantation cyclophosphamide. Profiling relied on immunoSEQ multiplex PCR, and the TCRdb table lists in-frame clones only, not all of them. The sample carries about 52,000 clones, about 82% recorded once. Source material: PBMCs. These receptor sequences come from a man between 25 and 39 years old with a blood cancer, CMV-positive, and with a related stem cell donor.

V usage is TRBV5-6 and J usage is TRBJ1-2; D is ambiguous. The V end was cut by 7 bases, the J end by 0 bases, with 7 bases between. The V gene's germline CDR1 is SGHDT and CDR2 YYEEEE. The CDR3 spans 12 residues. The CDR3 sequence: CASALANYGYTF. CDR3 DNA: TGTGCCAGCGCACTAGCTAACTATGGCTACACCTTC. The whole variable domain, filled in from reference TRBV5-6 and TRBJ1-2, reads DAGVTQSPTHLIKTRGQQVTLRCSPKSGHDTVSWYQQALGQGPQFIFQYYEEEERQRGNFPDRFSGHQFPNYSSELNVNALLLGDSALYLCASALANYGYTFGSGTRLTVV.

The chain joins TRBV28 to TRBJ2-7, with 9 bases that match TRBD1. J was trimmed by 3 bases and V by 6 bases; bases with no gene match: 12. The germline V gene encodes CDR1 MDHEN and CDR2 SYDVKM. This CDR3 comprises 16 residues. DNA of the CDR3: TGTGCCAGCAGAGGGTCCGGGACAGGGTTACTCTACGAGCAGTACTTC. It encodes CASRGSGTGLLYEQYF.

This sequence joins TRBV15 and TRBJ1-2; 9 positions agree with TRBD1. V shed 5 bases and J 4 bases; nucleotides not matched to a gene: 11. Germline V gene data show CDR1 as LNHNV and CDR2 as YYDKDF (reference sequence). This CDR3 has 16 residues. Here the CDR3 reads CATSRRDGTGIYGYTF. The CDR3 nucleotides are TGTGCCACCAGCCGGAGAGACGGGACAGGGATCTATGGCTACACCTTC.

The V gene is TRBV30, the J gene TRBJ2-7; D is ambiguous. CDR1 and CDR2 from the germline V gene are GTSNPN and SVGIG (reference sequence). The length of the CDR3 is 14 residues. The V end was cut by 0 bases, the J end by 0 bases, with 9 bases between. As DNA, the CDR3 is TGTGCCTGGAGTGTACTCGCGGCCTCCTACGAGCAGTACTTC. It codes for CAWSVLAASYEQYF. Filled out from reference TRBV30 and TRBJ2-7, the complete variable domain reads SQTIHQWPATLVQPVGSPLSLECTVEGTSNPNLYWYRQAAGRGLQLLFYSVGIGQISSEVPQNLSASRPQDRQFILSSKKLLLSDSGFYLCAWSVLAASYEQYFGPGTRLTVT.

The chain has TRBV9 and TRBJ1-1; maybe TRBD1 (5 bases). The CDR3 spans 13 residues. Trimming stripped 0 bases from V and 3 bases from J, with 6 bases between. CDR1 is SGDLS, CDR2 YYNGEE, per germline. The chain's CDR3 is CASSVAGHTEAFF. CDR3 bases: TGTGCCAGCAGCGTAGCAGGGCACACTGAAGCTTTCTTT.

The rearrangement joins TRBV7-2 to TRBJ2-6; maybe TRBD1 (6 bases). Germline V gene sequence: CDR1 SGHTA, CDR2 FQGNSA. Trimming took off 3 bases at V and 0 bases at J, with 12 bases between the two ends. The CDR3 covers 17 residues. The CDR3 bases are TGTGCCAGCAGCTTCAGGGGTGAGCCCTCTGGGGCCAACGTCCTGACTTTC. Its protein product is CASSFRGEPSGANVLTF. The whole variable domain, filled in from reference TRBV7-2 and TRBJ2-6, reads GAGVSQSPSNKVTEKGKDVELRCDPISGHTALYWYRQSLGQGLEFLIYFQGNSAPDKSGLPSDRFSAERTGGSVSTLTIQRTQQEDSAVYLCASSFRGEPSGANVLTFGAGSRLTVL.

V usage is TRBV11-3 and J usage is TRBJ2-7; TRBD2 is a possible D gene (6 bases). The CDR3 consists of 15 residues. In germline, CDR1 is SGHNT, CDR2 YENEEA. V dropped 5 bases and J dropped 0 bases, with 14 bases sitting between them. The CDR3 sequence: CASSPWEEGSYEQYF. The CDR3 DNA sequence: TGTGCCAGCAGCCCCTGGGAGGAGGGCTCCTACGAGCAGTACTTC.

The rearrangement links TRBV6-1 to TRBJ1-1; unclear D gene. Germline CDR1 is MNHNS and CDR2 is SASEGT. The CDR3 has 10 residues. Trimming took 8 bases from V and 10 from J, leaving 11 bases between them. This CDR3 is CASAEGVAFF. The CDR3 coding sequence is TGTGCCAGCGCGGAGGGTGTAGCTTTCTTT.

The chain couples TRBV4-1 to TRBJ1-3, with TRBD1 matching over 9 bases. After removal of 6 bases from V and 4 bases from J, the junction contained 10 bases not matched to a gene. The CDR3 loop spans 16 amino acids. Per the germline V gene, CDR1 is MGHRA and CDR2 is YSYEKL. CDR3 in DNA: TGCGCCAGCAGTCAACCGGGACAGGGATCGGGAAACACCATATATTTT. Translation gives CASSQPGQGSGNTIYF.